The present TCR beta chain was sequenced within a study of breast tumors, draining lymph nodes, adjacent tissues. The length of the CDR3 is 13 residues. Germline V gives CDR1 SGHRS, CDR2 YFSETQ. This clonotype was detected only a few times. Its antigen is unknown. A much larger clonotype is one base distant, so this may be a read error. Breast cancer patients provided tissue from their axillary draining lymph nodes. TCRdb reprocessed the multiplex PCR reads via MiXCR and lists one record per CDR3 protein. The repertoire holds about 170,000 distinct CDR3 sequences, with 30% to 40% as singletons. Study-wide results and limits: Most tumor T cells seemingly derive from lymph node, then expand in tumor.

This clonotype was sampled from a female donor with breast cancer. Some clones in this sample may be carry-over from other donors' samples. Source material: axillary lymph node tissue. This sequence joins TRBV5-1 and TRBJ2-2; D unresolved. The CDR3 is CAGSPGGTGELFF. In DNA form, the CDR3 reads TGCGCCGGCAGCCCTGGTGGGACCGGGGAGCTGTTTTTT.